The 31 T cell receptor beta chains in this list originate from one sample, sequenced in a study of cytomegalovirus exposure and HLA in healthy donors. PCR involved 60 Vbeta and 13 Jbeta primers. Clones were read by immunoSEQ multiplex PCR, and TCRdb kept only the in-frame ones, dropping some. The sample has about 160,000 clones; nearly 80% are singletons. Sequenced: PBMCs. The receptors come from a woman aged 45-65 years in good health and CMV-seropositive.

This chain uses TRBV7-9 with TRBJ2-7, with 9 nucleotides matching TRBD1. Per the germline V gene, CDR1 is SEHNR and CDR2 is FQNEAQ (reference sequence). With V trimmed by 5 bases and J by 6 bases, 8 bases remained unmatched. The CDR3 contains 14 residues. The CDR3 sequence: CASSTRDRVAEQYF. The CDR3, as DNA: TGTGCCAGCAGCACACGGGACAGGGTGGCCGAGCAGTACTTC.

This clone came up a few times. The V and J genes are TRBV7-3 and TRBJ2-1; 7 bases agree with TRBD1. Trimming at V came to 2 bases and at J to 9 bases, leaving 16 bases not matched to a gene. The CDR3 spans 17 residues. Germline V gene data show CDR1 as SGHTA and CDR2 as FQGTGA. In DNA form, the CDR3 reads TGTGCCAGCAGCTTATATGAGACAGGGATTGCTAGTGGTGAGCAGTTCTTC. Translation gives CASSLYETGIASGEQFF.

CDR3 residues: CASSLEGTGDTEAFF. The CDR3 region has the DNA TGTGCCAGCAGCTTAGAAGGGACAGGGGACACTGAAGCTTTCTTT. The chain combines TRBV7-2 with TRBJ1-1; TRBD1 agrees at 10 bases. V was clipped by 1 base and J by 3 bases; unmatched bases: 2. The CDR3 covers 15 residues. In germline, CDR1 is SGHTA, CDR2 FQGNSA. The variable domain in full, with the rest retrieved from reference TRBV7-2 and TRBJ1-1, is GAGVSQSPSNKVTEKGKDVELRCDPISGHTALYWYRQSLGQGLEFLIYFQGNSAPDKSGLPSDRFSAERTGGSVSTLTIQRTQQEDSAVYLCASSLEGTGDTEAFFGQGTRLTVV.

This chain uses TRBV5-1 with TRBJ2-6; the D gene is possibly TRBD1 (5 bases). V lost 0 bases and J 2 bases, leaving 6 bases between the germline ends. The CDR3 is 15 residues long. The germline CDR1 and CDR2 sequences are SGHRS and YFSETQ. In DNA, the CDR3 is TGCGCCAGCAGCTTGGGCAGGGCTGGGGCCAACGTCCTGACTTTC. Amino acid sequence: CASSLGRAGANVLTF. Together with reference TRBV5-1 and TRBJ2-6, the CDR3 gives the full variable domain: KAGVTQTPRYLIKTRGQQVTLSCSPISGHRSVSWYQQTPGQGLQFLFEYFSETQRNKGNFPGRFSGRQFSNSRSEMNVSTLELGDSALYLCASSLGRAGANVLTFGAGSRLTVL.

The chain has TRBV7-2 and TRBJ1-4; no firm D call. From germline, CDR1 is SGHTA and CDR2 FQGNSA. CDR3 length equals 13 residues. Between the trimmed V and J ends, which lost 5 bases and 2 bases, there was a span of 6 bases. The CDR3 protein is CASSLLTNEKLFF. The CDR3 DNA sequence: TGTGCCAGCAGCCTCCTTACTAATGAAAAACTGTTTTTT.

This clone appeared a few times. The chain recombines TRBV5-1 with TRBJ1-5, with D possibly being TRBD1 (5 bases). This CDR3 has 15 residues. V was clipped by 4 bases and J by 2 bases, with 13 bases between them. Germline CDR1 is SGHRS and CDR2 is YFSETQ. CDR3 nucleotides: TGCGCCAGCAGCCACTCCCCGGGGGGCAATCAGCCCCAGCATTTT. The encoded protein is CASSHSPGGNQPQHF.

The chain links TRBV19 to TRBJ1-5, with no clear D. Deletions cut 3 bases from V and 8 bases from J, with 8 bases between. The V gene's germline CDR1 is LNHDA and CDR2 SQIVND (reference sequence). CDR3 length: 12 amino acids. CDR3 loop: CASSMRREPQHF. DNA for the CDR3: TGTGCCAGTAGTATGAGGAGGGAGCCCCAGCATTTT.

V and J are TRBV5-1 and TRBJ1-1; weak D call: TRBD1 (6 bases). V gave up 4 bases and J gave up 5 bases, with 12 bases separating them. CDR3 length equals 13 residues. Per germline, CDR1 SGHRS and CDR2 YFSETQ. Written as DNA, the CDR3 is TGCGCCAGCAGCCTCGAGGGGGGGACTGAAGCTTTCTTT. Residues: CASSLEGGTEAFF.

This chain uses TRBV9 with TRBJ1-1, with 7 bases fitting TRBD1. The length of the CDR3 is 14 residues. Looked up from germline, CDR1 is SGDLS and CDR2 is YYNGEE. The V and J ends lost 0 bases and 4 bases, in that order; junction bases with no gene match: 3. The CDR3 DNA sequence: TGTGCCAGCAGCGTAGACCCAGGGGGCACTGAAGCTTTCTTT. Its protein product is CASSVDPGGTEAFF.

This clone was counted once. This chain connects TRBV4-2 to TRBJ1-1, with D uncertain. CDR1 is LGHNA, CDR2 YNFKEQ, per germline. This CDR3 has 15 amino acids. The ends were cut back, 0 bases at V and 4 bases at J, with 12 bases in the middle. The CDR3 is CASSQDRVPTTEAFF. The CDR3 DNA sequence: TGTGCCAGCAGCCAAGATCGGGTACCGACCACTGAAGCTTTCTTT.

The V call is TRBV10-2, the J call TRBJ2-1, with 10 positions matching TRBD2. Germline CDR1 reads WSHSY; CDR2 reads SAAADI. This CDR3 spans 18 amino acids. The V segment lost 0 bases and the J segment 1 base; nucleotides outside the gene matches: 6. The CDR3 region has the DNA TGCGCCAGCAGTGAGTCCCAGCGGGAGGGCCAATCCTACAATGAGCAGTTCTTC. Residues: CASSESQREGQSYNEQFF.

The chain links TRBV6-5 to TRBJ2-7, with D possibly matching TRBD2 (5 bases). From germline, CDR1 is MNHEY and CDR2 SVGAGI. The CDR3 length is 14 residues. V shed 5 bases and J shed 0 bases, with 11 bases lying between them. DNA for the CDR3: TGTGCCAGCAGTCCGGGGTCCGCCTCCTACGAGCAGTACTTC. Translation: CASSPGSASYEQYF.

V usage is TRBV19 and J usage is TRBJ1-3; 7 positions agree with TRBD1. The CDR3 has 13 residues. The germline V gene has CDR1 LNHDA and CDR2 SQIVND (reference sequence). With 7 bases clipped from V and 4 bases from J, the junction kept 4 bases outside the gene matches. CDR3 DNA: TGTGCCAGTATGGACAGGCCCGGAAACACCATATATTTT. The encoded protein is CASMDRPGNTIYF.

This clone was seen more than once but under ten times. The J gene is TRBJ1-1, the V gene TRBV7-9, with TRBD1 matching 7 bases. The CDR3 is 15 amino acids. V shed 0 bases and J 6 bases; nucleotides not matched to a gene: 7. Looked up from germline, CDR1 is SEHNR and CDR2 is FQNEAQ (reference sequence). CDR3 sequence reads: CASSLARGVDAEAFF. Written as DNA, the CDR3 is TGTGCCAGCAGCTTAGCCAGGGGGGTCGACGCTGAAGCTTTCTTT.

CDR3 nucleotides: TGTGCCAGCAGTCCGGGACAGGGTAATCAGCCCCAGCATTTT. This sequence encodes CASSPGQGNQPQHF. The chain joins TRBV2 to TRBJ1-5; 9 nucleotides match TRBD1. After removal of 5 bases from V and 4 bases from J, the junction contained 3 bases not matched to a gene. The CDR3 has 14 residues. The germline CDR1 and CDR2 sequences are SNHLY and FYNNEI.

The chain joins TRBV19 to TRBJ2-7, with a tentative D call TRBD2 (5 bases). The germline V and J ends were trimmed by 2 bases and 7 bases, with 15 bases remaining between them. CDR1 is LNHDA and CDR2 is SQIVND in the germline V gene (reference sequence). The length of the CDR3 is 14 residues. CDR3 in amino acids: CASSIPFGEQEQYF. The CDR3 DNA reads as TGTGCCAGTAGTATACCCTTTGGGGAGCAAGAGCAGTACTTC. Full variable domain (remainder filled in from reference TRBV19 and TRBJ2-7): DGGITQSPKYLFRKEGQNVTLSCEQNLNHDAMYWYRQDPGQGLRLIYYSQIVNDFQKGDIAEGYSVSREKKESFPLTVTSAQKNPTAFYLCASSIPFGEQEQYFGPGTRLTVT.

J is TRBJ2-7 and V is TRBV7-6, with 7 bases identical to TRBD2. The junction had 11 bases not matched to a gene; V was cut back by 5 bases and J by 4 bases. CDR3 length: 15 amino acids. Germline CDR1 reads SGHVS; CDR2 reads FNYEAQ. CDR3: CASSPHGAGDYEQYF. Here the CDR3 DNA reads TGTGCCAGCAGCCCCCACGGGGCGGGGGATTACGAGCAGTACTTC. Variable domain in full (rest from reference TRBV7-6 and TRBJ2-7): GAGVSQSPRYKVTKRGQDVALRCDPISGHVSLYWYRQALGQGPEFLTYFNYEAQQDKSGLPNDRFSAERPEGSISTLTIQRTEQRDSAMYRCASSPHGAGDYEQYFGPGTRLTVT.

The chain joins TRBV15 to TRBJ2-7; 9 nucleotides agree with TRBD1. This CDR3 region has 14 residues. Germline V gene sequence: CDR1 LNHNV, CDR2 YYDKDF (reference sequence). The V and J ends lost 6 bases and 4 bases, in that order; junction bases with no gene match: 7. The CDR3 DNA follows: TGTGCCACCAGGCACACCGGGACAGGGTACGAGCAGTACTTC. Translation gives CATRHTGTGYEQYF.

This clone has just one count. This chain links TRBV28 with TRBJ1-2; 7 positions agree with TRBD1. Unmatched junction bases numbered 7, after V lost 6 bases and J lost 3 bases. The CDR3 sequence is 14 residues long. Germline V gene data show CDR1 as MDHEN and CDR2 as SYDVKM. The CDR3 DNA reads TGTGCCAGCAGACATTCCGGGACAGACTATGGCTACACCTTC. This codes for CASRHSGTDYGYTF.

The CDR3 DNA follows: TGTGCCAGCAGCGAGACTAGTCCTACCTACGAGCAGTACTTC. It specifies CASSETSPTYEQYF. This chain uses TRBV28 with TRBJ2-7, with D possibly TRBD2 on 6 matching bases. The V gene's germline CDR1 is MDHEN and CDR2 SYDVKM. The CDR3 extends over 14 amino acids. V was cut by 6 bases and J by 2 bases, with 14 bases left in between.

This chain joins TRBV23-1 and TRBJ2-7, with a tentative D call TRBD1 (5 bases). TRBV23-1 is assigned to the ORF class and has an uncertain function. This CDR3 is 17 amino acids long. V lost 6 bases to trimming and J lost 4 bases, with 25 bases between them. CDR3 nucleotides: TGCGCCAGCAGACTACAGGACATCGCACCGCCGGGTTACGAGCAGTACTTC. Protein: CASRLQDIAPPGYEQYF.

The genes are TRBV4-2 and TRBJ1-2; maybe TRBD1 (5 bases). Per germline, CDR1 LGHNA and CDR2 YNFKEQ. This CDR3 has 13 residues. V was clipped by 0 bases and J by 5 bases, with 7 bases between them. The CDR3 is CASSQDRDYGYTF. The DNA for the CDR3 is TGTGCCAGCAGCCAAGACAGGGATTATGGCTACACCTTC.

This clone was seen only a few times. The rearrangement links TRBV19 to TRBJ2-1; 11 bases agree with TRBD1. The junction had 7 bases not matched to a gene; V was cut back by 3 bases and J by 6 bases. The CDR3 extends over 16 amino acids. Germline-derived CDR1 and CDR2 are LNHDA and SQIVND (reference sequence). CDR3 DNA sequence: TGTGCCAGTAGTATCCCCGGACAGGGGGCGTTCAATGAGCAGTTCTTC. Protein product: CASSIPGQGAFNEQFF. The variable domain in full, with the rest retrieved from reference TRBV19 and TRBJ2-1, is DGGITQSPKYLFRKEGQNVTLSCEQNLNHDAMYWYRQDPGQGLRLIYYSQIVNDFQKGDIAEGYSVSREKKESFPLTVTSAQKNPTAFYLCASSIPGQGAFNEQFFGPGTRLTVL.

This chain connects TRBV18 to TRBJ1-1, with 12 bases matching TRBD1. The CDR3 spans 15 residues. The ends lost 5 bases at V and 2 bases at J; junction bases unmatched: 3. The germline CDR1 and CDR2 sequences are KGHSH and LQKENI. CDR3 sequence reads: CASSGTGGGNTEAFF. The CDR3 bases are TGTGCCAGCTCAGGGACAGGGGGCGGAAACACTGAAGCTTTCTTT.

The V and J genes are TRBV10-3 and TRBJ2-3; 10 nucleotides match TRBD2. This CDR3 is 15 amino acids long. Germline CDR1 ENHRY, CDR2 SYGVKD. The J segment lost 3 bases and the V segment lost 7 bases, leaving 7 bases of the junction unmatched. The CDR3 is CAIMGTSGETDTQYF. CDR3 bases: TGTGCCATCATGGGAACTAGCGGGGAGACAGATACGCAGTATTTT.

The rearrangement joins TRBV28 to TRBJ1-4; 8 nucleotides agree with TRBD1. The V gene's germline CDR1 is MDHEN and CDR2 SYDVKM. V lost 6 bases to trimming and J lost 7 bases; unmatched junction nucleotides: 10. The CDR3 has 15 residues. The CDR3 loop is CASSSPGQGGEKLFF. The CDR3 coding sequence is TGTGCCAGCAGCTCACCCGGACAGGGAGGTGAAAAACTGTTTTTT.

This clone came up a few times. The rearrangement links TRBV5-1 to TRBJ2-3, with 8 bases lining up with TRBD2. Per the germline V gene, CDR1 is SGHRS and CDR2 is YFSETQ. The CDR3 is made up of 14 amino acids. Trimming removed 4 bases from V and 5 bases from J; junction bases left unmatched: 6. This CDR3 reads CASSLGGAVDTQYF. The CDR3 nucleotides read TGCGCCAGCAGCCTCGGGGGGGCCGTAGATACGCAGTATTTT.

V is TRBV4-3 and J is TRBJ2-1; 7 nucleotides align to TRBD2. The CDR3 loop spans 14 amino acids. The germline gives CDR1 LGHNA, CDR2 YSLEER. Unmatched junction bases numbered 3, after V lost 4 bases and J lost 3 bases. CDR3 sequence (DNA): TGCGCCAGCAGCCGGCTAGCGGACTACAATGAGCAGTTCTTC. Its protein is CASSRLADYNEQFF.

The chain joins TRBV29-1 to TRBJ1-5; 8 nucleotides line up with TRBD1. CDR1 is SQVTM, CDR2 ANQGSEA, per germline. V lost 7 bases to trimming and J lost 5 bases; unmatched junction nucleotides: 10. CDR3 length: 14 residues. The CDR3 DNA follows: TGCAGCGCTCGGACAGGGCTTACGGATCAGCCCCAGCATTTT. This translates into CSARTGLTDQPQHF.

The chain employs TRBV5-4 and TRBJ2-5; 8 nucleotides agree with TRBD1. The J call may not be correct, given that the DNA end is closer to TRBJ2-7. This CDR3 has 15 amino acids. The germline gives CDR1 SGHNT, CDR2 YYREEE (reference sequence). CDR3 coding DNA: TGTGCCAGCAGTTACGACAGGGGCGCCTCCTACGAGCAGTACTTC. Encoded protein: CASSYDRGASYEQYF.

Only a few counts were recorded for this clone. This chain uses TRBV6-1 with TRBJ1-5; D unclear. Germline V CDR1 and CDR2: MNHNS, SASEGT. V was clipped by 6 bases and J by 2 bases, with 14 bases between them. The CDR3 runs 15 residues. The CDR3, as DNA: TGTGCCAGCAGCAGAGCGGGTCAGGGCAATCAGCCCCAGCATTTT. Translated: CASSRAGQGNQPQHF.